This TCR beta chain appears in the sequencing data of a study of blood T cell repertoires in COVID-19. Background on the study: Material from acute and convalescent COVID-19 was sourced from the United States, Italy and Spain. T cells, B-cell-depleted T cells, or PBMCs provided the cDNA or gDNA that served as material.

Looked up from germline, CDR1 is SGHDT and CDR2 is YYEEEE. The junction had 2 bases not matched to a gene; V was cut back by 1 base and J by 5 bases. The CDR3 is 16 residues long. Per the authors' pipeline: The assay estimated nucleated cells by amplifying reference gene primers. Clones were read by immunoSEQ multiplex PCR, and TCRdb kept only the in-frame ones, dropping some. The DNA was the basis for D and trimming; V, J and clone size are from that table. This table holds over 45,000 clones, approximately 82% found once. J is TRBJ2-3 and V is TRBV5-6, with 15 positions matching TRBD2. Sequenced: peripheral blood. The TCR sequence derives from a woman over 75 with acute or convalescent COVID-19. The CDR3 DNA sequence: TGTGCCAGCAGCTTGAGGACTAGCGGGGGGGAAGATACGCAGTATTTT. Translating gives CASSLRTSGGEDTQYF.